These T cell receptor beta chains were read from a single sample in a study of shared clonotypes between healthy human individuals. Assay used: immunoSEQ multiplex PCR; TCRdb lists only in-frame clones, some missing. Of about 1 million clones listed, around 75% are singletons. The sample consisted of memory CD4+ T cells sorted from blood. The receptor source for this set is a man between 18 and 29 years old in good health. Both conserved end residues are part of each CDR3. D genes are given only for firm matches. The size field is filled for only some rows; it gives once, few, many or a size class.

V gene	J gene	D gene	clone size	CDR3 DNA	CDR3 protein
TRBV6-5	TRBJ1-1	TRBD1	-	TGTGCCAGCACCCGGGACAGGGGGATTGAAGCTTTCTTT	CASTRDRGIEAFF
TRBV6-1	TRBJ1-5	-	-	TGTGCCAGCAGTCAACAGGGCCAGGGTCAGCCCCAGCATTTT	CASSQQGQGQPQHF
TRBV6-5	TRBJ1-1	TRBD1	once	TGTGCCAGCAGTCGGGACAGCTACACTGAAGCTTTCTTT	CASSRDSYTEAFF
TRBV11-3	TRBJ1-3	TRBD1	few	TGTGCCAGCAGCTTAGGGGGACAGTCTGGAAACACCATATATTTT	CASSLGGQSGNTIYF
TRBV28	TRBJ1-2	-	-	TGTGCCAGTAGGTTACTTAACTATGGCTACACCTTC	CASRLLNYGYTF
TRBV9	TRBJ2-3	-	-	TGTGCCAGCAGGAAATCAGGGGGGGCTAGCGCCACAGATACGCAGTATTTT	CASRKSGGASATDTQYF
TRBV4-3	TRBJ2-3	TRBD1	-	TGCGCCAGCAGCCAAGATTCAGGGACAGGGACATCAGATACGCAGTATTTT	CASSQDSGTGTSDTQYF
TRBV10-3	TRBJ1-1	-	-	TGTGCCATCAGCAAGACAGGTTTGAACACTGAAGCTTTCTTT	CAISKTGLNTEAFF
TRBV5-1	TRBJ2-7	-	once	TGCGCCAGCAGCTTTACAGAGAACTACGAGCAGTACTTC	CASSFTENYEQYF
TRBV25-1	TRBJ2-1	TRBD2	-	TGTGCCAGCAGTGAATCCGGGACTAGCGGGACCTACAATGAGCAGTTCTTC	CASSESGTSGTYNEQFF